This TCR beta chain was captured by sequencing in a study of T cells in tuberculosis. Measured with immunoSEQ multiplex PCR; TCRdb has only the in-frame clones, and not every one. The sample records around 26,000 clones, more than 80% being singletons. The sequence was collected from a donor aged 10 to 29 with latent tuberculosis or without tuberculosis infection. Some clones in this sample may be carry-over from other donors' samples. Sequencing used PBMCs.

CDR3 DNA: TGTGCCAGCAGCTCGGGGACAGGGGACACTGAAGCTTTCTTT. This encodes CASSSGTGDTEAFF. J is TRBJ1-1 and V is TRBV7-9; 10 nucleotides agree with TRBD1. Germline CDR1 and CDR2: SEHNR and FQNEAQ (reference sequence). The trim removed 4 bases at V and 3 bases at J, leaving 2 bases unmatched. The CDR3 is 14 amino acids.